Listed below are T cell receptor beta chains from one sample, sequenced in a study of OX40 agonist ivuxolimab in advanced cancers. Assay used: immunoSEQ multiplex PCR; TCRdb lists only in-frame clones, some missing. This table has tens of thousands of clones, almost 90% appearing once. Material: CD4+ or CD8+ T cells sorted from blood, obtained in a trial of the OX40 agonist ivuxolimab. The receptors were gathered from an adult with an advanced solid tumor such as melanoma, head and neck, liver or kidney cancer. Both conserved end residues are trimmed from each CDR3. The order of the fields is D gene, V gene, CDR3 protein. The D gene is left open where the match is weak.

D: NA
V: TRBV18
CDR3: ASSATTDRSGNTIY

D: NA
V: TRBV6-5
CDR3: ASIEPGKRTQY

D: NA
V: TRBV30
CDR3: AWRPPGRGNEQF

D: NA
V: TRBV5-6
CDR3: ASSLGLGGAYNEQF

D: TRBD2
V: TRBV29-1
CDR3: SVVPRLAGGSEQF

D: NA
V: TRBV19
CDR3: ASSIRGDLGTGELF

D: NA
V: TRBV19
CDR3: ASSYTRGETQY

D: NA
V: TRBV19
CDR3: ASSADLGDIQY

D: NA
V: TRBV11-3
CDR3: ASAARRNTGELF

D: TRBD2
V: TRBV5-1
CDR3: ASSRVGIAGEPQSYEQY

D: NA
V: TRBV29-1
CDR3: SVERAFLNTEAF

D: NA
V: TRBV11-2
CDR3: ASSLTFVSRETQY

D: NA
V: TRBV7-6
CDR3: ASSFESEQY

D: NA
V: TRBV19
CDR3: ASRASHGRETQY

D: TRBD1
V: TRBV27
CDR3: ASSPSTRQGGNEQF

D: NA
V: TRBV7-2
CDR3: ASSPGRQETQY

D: NA
V: TRBV5-1
CDR3: ASAWGSSGNTIY

D: NA
V: TRBV9
CDR3: ASTITEGAEAF

D: NA
V: TRBV28
CDR3: ASTWTGVVNYGYT

D: TRBD1
V: TRBV2
CDR3: ASSEDRASAKNIQY

D: NA
V: TRBV28
CDR3: ASSLGQTNQPQH

D: TRBD2
V: TRBV19
CDR3: ASSPIAGDTGELF

D: TRBD1
V: TRBV11-2
CDR3: ASSLYTGGNEKLF

D: NA
V: TRBV2
CDR3: ASSSWGGYT

D: NA
V: TRBV30
CDR3: AWSAGNSNQPQH

D: TRBD1
V: TRBV5-1
CDR3: ASSLGQGPNQPQH

D: NA
V: TRBV20-1
CDR3: SAPWGETQY

D: NA
V: TRBV14
CDR3: ASSQDRGLETQY

D: TRBD1
V: TRBV11-2
CDR3: ASSFNGQGYNEQF

D: TRBD1
V: TRBV11-2
CDR3: ASSLGSGTGLYGYT

D: NA
V: TRBV19
CDR3: ASSPSMYTGELF

D: TRBD1
V: TRBV28
CDR3: ASSSNRGHAYNEQF

D: NA
V: TRBV19
CDR3: ASSHEGVNTEAF

D: TRBD2
V: TRBV28
CDR3: ASIHWAGDPYEQY

D: NA
V: TRBV28
CDR3: ASSLEGSRGYT

D: TRBD2
V: TRBV18
CDR3: ASSPPSGRTDTQY

D: NA
V: TRBV7-2
CDR3: ASSLDAIDQPQH